Listed here is a single T cell receptor beta chain. Reverse transcription of about 0.45 to 1 ug RNA was carried out with random hexamers. Amplification of TCR beta CDR3 was carried out by immunoSEQ multiplex PCR, which covered 54 Vbeta and 13 Jbeta segments. TCRdb analysed the immunoSEQ multiplex PCR reads with MiXCR anew, one entry per CDR3 protein. The sample comprises some 200,000 distinct CDR3 sequences, around nine tenths of which are singletons, and approximately 0.13% rests with the top ten. The length of the CDR3 is 16 residues. Germline assignment: CDR1 LNHDA and CDR2 SQIVND (reference sequence). V was pared by 5 bases and J by 4 bases, with 11 bases of the junction left unmatched. This specimen comes from a study of CD8 T cells in Susac syndrome.

This clonotype was sampled from a human donor with multiple sclerosis. The sample consisted of CD8+ T cells from PBMCs. The chain links TRBV19 to TRBJ1-2, with TRBD1 matching over 9 bases. The CDR3 loop is CASSAYRGQVVYGYTF. The CDR3 region has the DNA TGTGCCAGTAGTGCATACAGGGGGCAGGTCGTCTATGGCTACACCTTC.